Below are 18 T cell receptor beta chains sequenced from a single sample in a study of cytomegalovirus exposure and HLA in healthy donors (dated by TCRdb to 2015 to 2018). The method behind the library was the immunoSEQ multiplex PCR assay. A mixture of 60 forward primers for TCR Vbeta segments and 13 reverse primers for TCR Jbeta segments was used in the multiplex PCR. Sourced from immuneACCESS, this table was stored by TCRdb with only in-frame sequences that have V and J called. A share of the clones is absent; for the studies checked, an unresolved V gene accounts for under half, and the remainder has no known explanation. The sample yields 150,000 to 200,000 clones; 70% to 85% were counted once. Roughly 2.1% of the sample lies in the top ten. Material: PBMCs. These receptors were collected from a man aged 50 to 59 in good health and CMV-seropositive.

This chain connects TRBV4-3 to TRBJ1-1; maybe TRBD1 (6 bases). The germline V gene encodes CDR1 LGHNA and CDR2 YSLEER. The CDR3 consists of 15 residues. The V gene lost 0 bases and the J gene lost 11 bases, with 19 bases spanning the gap. CDR3 loop: CASSQDLRVTGFAFF. CDR3 nucleotide sequence: TGCGCCAGCAGCCAAGATCTAAGGGTTACAGGGTTCGCTTTCTTT.

The chain carries TRBV4-3 and TRBJ1-4; D might be TRBD1 (6 bases). In germline, CDR1 is LGHNA, CDR2 YSLEER. CDR3 length: 14 residues. Trimming cost V 5 bases and J 5 bases, with 12 bases left between them. The CDR3 region has the DNA TGCGCCAGCAGCTTGGACAGCTCGAATGAAAAACTGTTTTTT. It yields the protein CASSLDSSNEKLFF.

The CDR3 sequence: CASSHRHRWGIDEQFF. CDR3 in DNA: TGTGCCAGCAGCCACAGGCACAGGTGGGGAATAGATGAGCAGTTCTTC. V usage is TRBV7-2 and J usage is TRBJ2-1; TRBD1 is a possible D gene (5 bases). The V end lost 5 bases, the J end lost 8 bases, and 22 bases lay between the germline ends. CDR3 length: 16 amino acids. Germline CDR1 is SGHTA and CDR2 is FQGNSA.

The sample holds a few counts of this clone. The chain uses TRBV30 and TRBJ2-2, with a weak D call TRBD1 (6 bases). Per germline, CDR1 GTSNPN and CDR2 SVGIG (reference sequence). V was shortened by 3 bases and J by 2 bases, with 22 bases between the two germline ends. The CDR3 contains 18 residues. The CDR3 loop reads CAWSRGAITTGNTGELFF. CDR3 in DNA: TGTGCCTGGAGCCGTGGGGCAATTACGACAGGAAACACCGGGGAGCTGTTTTTT.

This chain uses TRBV9 with TRBJ2-5; 7 bases are shared with TRBD2. Germline lookup yields CDR1 SGDLS and CDR2 YYNGEE. V gave up 4 bases and J gave up 2 bases; unmatched junction bases: 5. CDR3 length: 14 residues. This CDR3 is CASSPGEGQETQYF. As DNA, the CDR3 is TGTGCCAGCAGCCCGGGGGAGGGTCAAGAGACCCAGTACTTC.

The rearrangement links TRBV6-6 to TRBJ2-1, with 8 bases matching TRBD1. With V trimmed by 2 bases and J by 7 bases, 7 bases remained unmatched. Germline V lookup: CDR1 MNHNY, CDR2 SVGAGI (reference sequence). This CDR3 has 15 amino acids. The CDR3 sequence: CASSYPGQGKNEQFF. CDR3 DNA sequence: TGTGCCAGCAGTTACCCCGGACAGGGTAAGAATGAGCAGTTCTTC.

The genes are TRBV7-9 and TRBJ1-6, with a weak D call TRBD1 (6 bases). CDR1 SEHNR and CDR2 FQNEAQ come from the germline V gene (reference sequence). V dropped 3 bases and J dropped 9 bases, with 15 bases sitting between them. CDR3 length: 15 amino acids. The CDR3 protein is CASSLAGAPSSPLHF. In nucleotides, the CDR3 is TGTGCCAGCAGCTTGGCGGGGGCACCAAGTTCACCCCTCCACTTT.

The chain joins TRBV5-4 to TRBJ2-5, with 9 bases lining up with TRBD2. V gave up 5 bases and J gave up 5 bases; unmatched junction bases: 16. The CDR3 is 17 amino acids. The germline gives CDR1 SGHNT, CDR2 YYREEE (reference sequence). In DNA form, the CDR3 reads TGTGCCAGCAGTCCTCTGGGCGGGGGGGCTCGGATGGAGACCCAGTACTTC. It specifies CASSPLGGGARMETQYF.

This chain joins TRBV6-5 and TRBJ1-1; no clear D. Trimming pared 6 bases from V and 1 base from J, leaving 9 bases between. Per germline, CDR1 MNHEY and CDR2 SVGAGI. The CDR3 loop spans 13 amino acids. CDR3 coding DNA: TGTGCCAGCAGACGAACACAGAACACTGAAGCTTTCTTT. This gives the protein CASRRTQNTEAFF.

On this clone itself: The identical CDR3 is also encoded by other nucleotide sequences in the sample. The chain recombines TRBV5-4 with TRBJ2-3, with 12 bases identical to TRBD2. V shed 4 bases and J 2 bases; nucleotides not matched to a gene: 2. CDR3 length: 15 residues. Germline CDR1 and CDR2: SGHNT and YYREEE (reference sequence). CDR3 coding DNA: TGTGCCAGCAGCCTAGCGGGGGGGCCCACAGATACGCAGTATTTT. Its protein product is CASSLAGGPTDTQYF.

This clone was observed once. This chain links TRBV2 with TRBJ2-7, with D uncertain. Trimming left V 1 base short and J 5 bases short, with 15 bases between. CDR3 length: 15 residues. Germline V lookup: CDR1 SNHLY, CDR2 FYNNEI. CDR3 sequence reads: CASSEVHPVVNEQYF. The CDR3 region has the DNA TGTGCCAGCAGTGAAGTGCACCCGGTGGTAAACGAGCAGTACTTC.

The chain's CDR3 is CATRPGGLAGGPSDTQYF. In nucleotides, the CDR3 is TGCGCCACCCGCCCAGGGGGACTAGCGGGGGGGCCCTCAGATACGCAGTATTTT. V gene TRBV5-1 combines with J gene TRBJ2-3; 16 bases map to TRBD2. Germline V gene lookup returns CDR1 SGHRS and CDR2 YFSETQ. With 9 bases clipped from V and 4 bases from J, the junction kept 14 bases outside the gene matches. The length of the CDR3 is 18 residues.

This clone was recorded only once. V and J are TRBV5-6 and TRBJ2-3, with 9 bases aligning to TRBD2. Germline-derived CDR1 and CDR2 are SGHDT and YYEEEE. V was clipped by 5 bases and J by 4 bases; unmatched bases: 11. The CDR3 extends over 16 amino acids. CDR3 loop: CASSFVAGGPPDTQYF. DNA for the CDR3: TGTGCCAGCAGTTTTGTTGCGGGGGGGCCCCCAGATACGCAGTATTTT. Based on the CDR3 plus reference TRBV5-6 and TRBJ2-3, the full variable domain is DAGVTQSPTHLIKTRGQQVTLRCSPKSGHDTVSWYQQALGQGPQFIFQYYEEEERQRGNFPDRFSGHQFPNYSSELNVNALLLGDSALYLCASSFVAGGPPDTQYFGPGTRLTVL.

The chain joins TRBV6-6 to TRBJ2-2; weak D call: TRBD1 (6 bases). CDR1 is MNHNY, CDR2 SVGAGI, per germline (reference sequence). V lost 5 bases and J 1 base, leaving 11 bases between the germline ends. The CDR3 spans 15 residues. The CDR3 here is CASSTGPLNTGELFF. CDR3 nucleotide sequence: TGTGCCAGCAGTACAGGGCCTTTGAACACCGGGGAGCTGTTTTTT.

The chain uses TRBV5-1 and TRBJ2-7; maybe TRBD1 (5 bases). Germline V gene sequence: CDR1 SGHRS, CDR2 YFSETQ. CDR3 size: 14 residues. Trimming pared 0 bases from V and 7 bases from J, leaving 14 bases between. The CDR3 here is CASSLGAGKKEQYF. CDR3 in DNA: TGCGCCAGCAGCTTGGGGGCAGGGAAAAAAGAGCAGTACTTC.

This chain connects TRBV5-4 to TRBJ1-2; D gene ambiguous. The germline CDR1 and CDR2 sequences are SGHNT and YYREEE (reference sequence). The V gene lost 3 bases and the J gene lost 7 bases, with 19 bases spanning the gap. The CDR3 is made up of 15 amino acids. In DNA, the CDR3 is TGTGCCAGCAGCTCTCCCGAGGGTACTTTGGGTGGCTACACCTTC. Translated: CASSSPEGTLGGYTF.

The J gene is TRBJ2-7, the V gene TRBV11-2; D unresolved. CDR3 length equals 11 residues. In germline, CDR1 is SGHAT, CDR2 FQNNGV. Trimming pared 2 bases from V and 4 bases from J, leaving 3 bases between. The CDR3 region is CASSLTYEQYF. The CDR3, as DNA: TGTGCCAGCAGCTTAACATACGAGCAGTACTTC.

This clone showed up just a few times. V gene TRBV6-5 combines with J gene TRBJ2-1; 10 bases map to TRBD2. This CDR3 has 13 residues. The V gene's germline CDR1 is MNHEY and CDR2 SVGAGI. The junction had 13 bases not matched to a gene; V was cut back by 8 bases and J by 15 bases. CDR3 protein: CASRRTSGEGPFF. Here the CDR3 DNA reads TGTGCCAGCCGCCGTACTAGCGGGGAGGGGCCGTTCTTC.